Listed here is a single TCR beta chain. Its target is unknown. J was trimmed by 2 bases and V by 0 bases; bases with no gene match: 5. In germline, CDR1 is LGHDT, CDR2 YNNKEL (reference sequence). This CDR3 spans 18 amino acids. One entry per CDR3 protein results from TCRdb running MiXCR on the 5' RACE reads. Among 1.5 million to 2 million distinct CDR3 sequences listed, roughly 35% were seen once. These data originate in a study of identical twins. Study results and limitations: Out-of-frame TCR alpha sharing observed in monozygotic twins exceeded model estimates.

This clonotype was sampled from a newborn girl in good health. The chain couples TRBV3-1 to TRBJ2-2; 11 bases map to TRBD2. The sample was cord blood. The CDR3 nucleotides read TGTGCCAGCAGCCAAGAGCCCCGACTAGCGGGAAACACCGGGGAGCTGTTTTTT. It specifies CASSQEPRLAGNTGELFF.